This T cell receptor (beta chain) derives from a study of yellow fever vaccine responses in identical twins. The CDR3 consists of 14 residues. Germline V gene lookup returns CDR1 LGHNA and CDR2 YNFKEQ. The V end lost 0 bases, the J end lost 4 bases, and 7 bases lay between the germline ends. In TCRdb, the RT-PCR reads were re-called with MiXCR into one record per CDR3 protein. Of fewer than 35,000 distinct CDR3 sequences in the sample, roughly 60% were seen once. Worth noting for this clonotype: Antigen specificity is unknown.

Findings and limits, study-wide: Reported findings indicate that twins' vaccine T cell responses seemed partially convergent, partially personalized.

The sequencing here drew on T cells from blood (PBMCs), unsorted or a sorted subset (not recorded which), taken before or after yellow fever vaccination (not recorded which). This clonotype was sampled from a woman between 18 and 29 years old who received the yellow fever vaccine. The chain uses TRBV4-2 and TRBJ2-1; D possibly corresponds to TRBD2 (5 bases). The DNA for the CDR3 is TGTGCCAGCAGCCAAGACGGACTTTACAATGAGCAGTTCTTC. Translation: CASSQDGLYNEQFF.